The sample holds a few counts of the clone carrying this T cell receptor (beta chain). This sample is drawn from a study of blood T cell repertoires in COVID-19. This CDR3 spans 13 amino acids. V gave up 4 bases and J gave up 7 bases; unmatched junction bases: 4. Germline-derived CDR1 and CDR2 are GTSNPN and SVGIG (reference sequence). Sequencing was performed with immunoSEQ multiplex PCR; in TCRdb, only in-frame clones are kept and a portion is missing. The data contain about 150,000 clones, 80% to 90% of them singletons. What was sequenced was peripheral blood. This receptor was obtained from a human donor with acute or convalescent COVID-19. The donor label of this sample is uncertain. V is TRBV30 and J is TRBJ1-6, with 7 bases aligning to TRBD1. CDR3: CAWTPQGNSPLHF. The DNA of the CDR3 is TGTGCCTGGACACCACAGGGGAATTCACCCCTCCACTTT.